Included here is one T cell receptor beta chain sequence, with context. As yet, its antigen is unknown. One end of the junction varies from germline; a read error may be responsible. The time point is: patch test 1, 2 weeks after DPC sensitization. Treatment defined: therapeutic diphenylcyclopropenone sensitization with weekly scalp DPC. The data were obtained in a study of human T cells and chemical hapten exposure. Across the whole study: Mainly, slight library volume differences in the pool made TCR yields vary. Findings and caveats of the study: Expanded TCRs clustered into significantly more large CDR3 similarity groups than controls, the analysis revealed.

The CDR3 contains 13 residues. The germline CDR1 and CDR2 sequences are SQVTM and ANQGSEA. Each CDR3 protein gets one entry after TCRdb re-called the RACE reads with MiXCR. Here the sample spans around 160,000 distinct CDR3 sequences, roughly 15% being singletons. V is TRBV29-1 and J is TRBJ2-3; 9 bases map to TRBD2. The TCR originated in a woman aged 30 to 39 with alopecia areata. Some clones in this sample may be carry-over from other donors' samples. The sequenced sample was whole blood, obtained in connection with sensitization to the hapten diphenylcyclopropenone (DPC). The CDR3 protein is CTVEETSGNTQYF. The CDR3 region has the DNA TGCACCGTTGAAGAGACTAGCGGAAATACGCAGTATTTT.